This record looks at one T cell receptor (beta chain) sequence and its context. Its antigen is currently unknown. This entry is derived from a study of Ad26.COV2.S vaccination and SARS-CoV-2 variants. Study in general: Enrolled in COV1001, the donor was in the Ad26.COV2.S trial arm, which received the vaccine. Donor got 5x10^10 or 1x10^11 viral particles of Ad26.COV2.S.

This sample's treatment: 19 received Ad26.COV2.S at low or high dose, single or two shots; about 5 received placebo; per-sample allocation not given. The samples date from day 63 after the first vaccine or placebo injection. Assay used: immunoSEQ multiplex PCR; TCRdb lists only in-frame clones, some missing. The table lists around 400,000 clones, about 88% of them singletons. Notes on the study in general: Spike-specific TCR breadth was greater after Ad26.COV2.S than placebo. Measurements of TCR breadth and depth may have given underestimates of the total T cell responses.

This CDR3 is built from 15 residues. V dropped 3 bases and J dropped 5; count of bases not matched to a gene: 10. CDR1 and CDR2 from the germline V gene are GTSNPN and SVGIG (reference sequence). The chain links TRBV30 to TRBJ1-2; 9 bases match TRBD1. Sample: peripheral blood, taken in a trial of Ad26.COV2.S vaccine versus placebo. This clonotype was obtained from a person between 18 and 65 years old who received the Ad26.COV2.S COVID-19 vaccine or a placebo. The CDR3 nucleotides are TGTGCCTGGAGGGACAGGGGAAGCCTTATATATGGCTACACCTTC. Its protein product is CAWRDRGSLIYGYTF.